The 5 T cell receptor beta chains presented below share a single source sample, sequenced in a study of lymphopenia after photon versus proton radiotherapy. Sequencing was performed with immunoSEQ multiplex PCR; in TCRdb, only in-frame clones are kept and a portion is missing. The table lists about 40,000 clones, more than 75% of them singletons, with about 2.9% in the top ten. Sequenced material: peripheral blood, taken from a patient treated with photon-based radiotherapy. The receptors originated from a man in his fifties or sixties with gastric cancer.

This chain connects TRBV11-2 to TRBJ2-5, with 9 bases aligning to TRBD1. This CDR3 has 15 residues. V dropped 3 bases and J dropped 4; count of bases not matched to a gene: 6. The germline CDR1 and CDR2 sequences are SGHAT and FQNNGV. Here the CDR3 DNA reads TGTGCCAGCAGCTTGTGGACAGGGGCTTTAGAGACCCAGTACTTC. Protein: CASSLWTGALETQYF. The full variable domain, with the rest looked up from reference TRBV11-2 and TRBJ2-5, is EAGVAQSPRYKIIEKRQSVAFWCNPISGHATLYWYQQILGQGPKLLIQFQNNGVVDDSQLPKDRFSAERLKGVDSTLKIQPAKLEDSAVYLCASSLWTGALETQYFGPGTRLLVL.

This clone showed up just once. This chain links TRBV7-6 with TRBJ2-1, with 12 nucleotides matching TRBD2. J was trimmed by 9 bases and V by 5 bases; bases with no gene match: 5. The germline V gene has CDR1 SGHVS and CDR2 FNYEAQ. This CDR3 is built from 14 residues. This CDR3 is CASSRTSGKREQFF. The CDR3 DNA is TGTGCCAGCAGCCGGACTAGCGGGAAGCGTGAGCAGTTCTTC.

The V call is TRBV14, the J call TRBJ1-5; D may be TRBD1 (6 bases). Per germline, CDR1 SGHDN and CDR2 FVKESK. V was cut by 5 bases and J by 5 bases, with 10 bases left in between. This CDR3 is built from 13 residues. CDR3 DNA: TGTGCCAGCAGCTCCCGACAGGATCAGCCCCAGCATTTT. Its protein product is CASSSRQDQPQHF.

This chain connects TRBV7-2 to TRBJ2-3, with TRBD2 identical over 8 bases. Per germline, CDR1 SGHTA and CDR2 FQGNSA. The CDR3 length is 19 residues. J was trimmed by 6 bases and V by 1 base; bases with no gene match: 18. The CDR3 region has the DNA TGTGCCAGCAGCTTAGAAAGGAAGGCACTGGCGGGAGGTGGGGATACGCAGTATTTT. It translates to CASSLERKALAGGGDTQYF.

This clone was seen a single time. The chain carries TRBV15 and TRBJ2-5; D is unclear. The V gene's germline CDR1 is LNHNV and CDR2 YYDKDF (reference sequence). V shed 0 bases and J shed 5 bases, with 4 bases lying between them. The CDR3 runs 12 residues. CDR3 loop: CATSRERETQYF. As DNA, the CDR3 is TGTGCCACCAGCAGAGAACGGGAGACCCAGTACTTC.